A single sample gave rise to the 8 T cell receptor beta chains below, sequenced in a study of CD8 T cells in Susac syndrome. RNA amounts of roughly 0.5 to 1 ug underwent reverse transcription with random hexamers. TCRdb recomputed calls from the immunoSEQ multiplex PCR reads with MiXCR, one row per CDR3 protein. The repertoire consists of 300,000 to 350,000 distinct CDR3 sequences, with 92% occurring once and the leading ten covering more than 0.06%. The sequenced sample was CD4+ T cells from PBMCs. The receptors derive from a human donor with multiple sclerosis.

The rearrangement uses TRBV2 and TRBJ2-6; the match to TRBD1 covers 9 bases. Germline lookup yields CDR1 SNHLY and CDR2 FYNNEI. The V gene end was trimmed by 0 bases and the J gene end by 0 bases; junction bases not matched to a gene: 9. CDR3 length: 20 residues. The CDR3 reads CASSEAFGTGGLSGANVLTF. The CDR3 DNA reads TGTGCCAGCAGTGAAGCTTTCGGAACAGGGGGCCTCTCTGGGGCCAACGTCCTGACTTTC.

The chain has TRBV2 and TRBJ1-2; perhaps TRBD1 as D (5 bases). Germline CDR1 and CDR2: SNHLY and FYNNEI. V lost 0 bases and J lost 8, with 22 bases in between. This CDR3 spans 17 amino acids. CDR3 loop: CASSEAWDGTVSGGYTF. For the CDR3, the DNA is TGTGCCAGCAGTGAAGCTTGGGACGGGACGGTCTCGGGCGGCTACACCTTC.

The chain is built from TRBV6-2 or TRBV6-3 and TRBJ1-5, with D maybe TRBD1 (5 bases). The V gene's germline CDR1 is MNHEY and CDR2 SVGEGT. Trimming left V 2 bases short and J 16 bases short, with 15 bases between. The CDR3 sequence is 12 residues long. The CDR3, as DNA: TGTGCCAGCAGTTACCGGGACGGTGAGGTCCATTTT. Translated: CASSYRDGEVHF.

This sequence joins TRBV27 and TRBJ1-2, with TRBD1 matching 8 bases. Germline assignment: CDR1 MNHEY and CDR2 SMNVEV (reference sequence). The length of the CDR3 is 13 residues. V lost 5 bases, J lost 5 bases, and 4 bases stayed unmatched. CDR3 bases: TGTGCCAGCAGTATCAGGACAGGGTATGGCTACACCTTC. The encoded protein is CASSIRTGYGYTF.

This chain links TRBV7-6 with TRBJ2-2; D ambiguous. CDR3 size: 16 residues. Germline-derived CDR1 and CDR2 are SGHVS and FNYEAQ. Trimming took off 2 bases at V and 7 bases at J, with 17 bases between the two ends. This chain's CDR3 is CASSLMTRRSFGELFF. CDR3 coding DNA: TGTGCCAGCAGCTTAATGACCCGACGATCCTTCGGGGAGCTGTTTTTT.

The chain couples TRBV2 to TRBJ1-5, with D possibly TRBD1 on 6 matching bases. The CDR3 length is 14 residues. In germline, CDR1 is SNHLY, CDR2 FYNNEI. V lost 4 bases to trimming and J lost 7 bases, with 14 bases between them. Written as DNA, the CDR3 is TGTGCCAGCAGTGGACAGGTTAAGACCCAGCCCCAGCATTTT. It yields the protein CASSGQVKTQPQHF.

The genes are TRBV27 and TRBJ2-3; tentatively, D is TRBD2 (5 bases). Per germline, CDR1 MNHEY and CDR2 SMNVEV (reference sequence). The germline V and J ends were trimmed by 0 bases and 6 bases, with 10 bases remaining between them. The CDR3 sequence is 14 residues long. The CDR3 coding sequence is TGTGCCAGCAGTTTATCTGTGGGAGTGGATACGCAGTATTTT. Protein product: CASSLSVGVDTQYF.

The chain has TRBV20-1 and TRBJ1-1, with D possibly being TRBD1 (6 bases). The CDR3 consists of 14 residues. Trimming removed 6 bases from V and 5 bases from J, with 19 bases in between. Germline lookup yields CDR1 DFQATT and CDR2 SNEGSKA (reference sequence). DNA for the CDR3: TGCAGTGCCTCCCCCGGGGGCTGGGGAACTGAAGCTTTCTTT. It yields the protein CSASPGGWGTEAFF.